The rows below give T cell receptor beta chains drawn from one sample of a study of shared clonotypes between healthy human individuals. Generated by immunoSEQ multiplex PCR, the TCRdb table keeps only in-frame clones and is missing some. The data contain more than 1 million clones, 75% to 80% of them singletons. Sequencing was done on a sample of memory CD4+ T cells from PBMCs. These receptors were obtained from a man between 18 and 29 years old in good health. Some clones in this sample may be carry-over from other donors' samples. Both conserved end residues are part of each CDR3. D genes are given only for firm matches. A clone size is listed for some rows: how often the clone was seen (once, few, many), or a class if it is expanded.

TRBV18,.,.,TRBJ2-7,TGTGCCAGCTCACCAGCAGGGGTCTCCTCCTACGAGCAGTACTTC,CASSPAGVSSYEQYF
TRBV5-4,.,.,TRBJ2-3,TGTGCCAGCAGCCAGGGAACCTATAACACAGATACGCAGTATTTT,CASSQGTYNTDTQYF
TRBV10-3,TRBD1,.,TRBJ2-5,TGTGCCATCAGTGAGGGACAGGGTGGTGGAGAGACCCAGTACTTC,CAISEGQGGGETQYF
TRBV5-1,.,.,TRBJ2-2,TGCGCCAGCAGCTTGAGGAGGATAGACCCCGGGGAGCTGTTTTTT,CASSLRRIDPGELFF
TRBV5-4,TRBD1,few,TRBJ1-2,TGTGCCAGCAGCTTGGACAGGGGAGCCTATGGCTACACCTTC,CASSLDRGAYGYTF
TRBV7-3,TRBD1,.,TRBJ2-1,TGTGCCAGCAGCCTCGGACAGGGCTTCAATGAGCAGTTCTTC,CASSLGQGFNEQFF
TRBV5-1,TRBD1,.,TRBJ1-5,TGCGCCAGCAGCTTGTCCGCAGGGGGCGCAAATCAGCCCCAGCATTTT,CASSLSAGGANQPQHF
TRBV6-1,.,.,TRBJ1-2,TGTGCCAGCAGTGAAGAGGGACTATTCCGTCGTGGCTACACCTTC,CASSEEGLFRRGYTF
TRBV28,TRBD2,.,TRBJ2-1,TGTGCCAGCAGTTCCCCGGCGGGAGCCGCATATGAGCAGTTCTTC,CASSSPAGAAYEQFF
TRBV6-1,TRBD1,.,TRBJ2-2,TGTGCCAGCAGTGAAGAGACAGGGGGTCCGAGGGAGCTGTTTTTT,CASSEETGGPRELFF
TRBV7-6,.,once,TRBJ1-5,TGTGCCAGCAGCTCCGACAGTAGCGGGGGGCCCCAGCATTTT,CASSSDSSGGPQHF
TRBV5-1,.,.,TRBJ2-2,TGCGCCAGCAGCTTGTTCGGTCAGGGGAACACCGGGGAGCTGTTTTTT,CASSLFGQGNTGELFF
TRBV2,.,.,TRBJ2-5,TGTGCCAGCAGTGAACTCCCACAAGGGGGAGAGACCCAGTACTTC,CASSELPQGGETQYF
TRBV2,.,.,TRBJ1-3,TGTGCCAGCAGTTTATCTGGAAACACCATATATTTT,CASSLSGNTIYF
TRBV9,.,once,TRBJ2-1,TGTGCCAGCAGCGGACAGATTGGCGGCTATGATGAGCAGTTCTTC,CASSGQIGGYDEQFF
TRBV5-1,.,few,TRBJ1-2,TGCGCCAGCAGCTTGGAAAGTTCCAGGGTCTATGGCTACACCTTC,CASSLESSRVYGYTF
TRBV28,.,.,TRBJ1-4,TGTGCCAGCAGTTTCCGCGGGGGAGGAACTAATGAAAAACTGTTTTTT,CASSFRGGGTNEKLFF
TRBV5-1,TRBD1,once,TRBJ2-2,TGCGCCAGCAGCTTGGGGGGGACAGCGAACACCGGGGAGCTGTTTTTT,CASSLGGTANTGELFF
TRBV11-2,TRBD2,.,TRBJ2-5,TGTGCCAGCAGATACGGGACTAGCGGGCTAGAGACCCAGTACTTC,CASRYGTSGLETQYF
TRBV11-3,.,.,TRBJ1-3,TGTGCCAGCAGCTCCGGGACTTCTGGAAACACCATATATTTT,CASSSGTSGNTIYF
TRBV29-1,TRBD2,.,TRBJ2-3,TGCAGCGTTGGGCCCGGGACTAGCGGAGATACGCAGTATTTT,CSVGPGTSGDTQYF
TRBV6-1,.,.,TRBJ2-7,TGTGCCAGCAGTGAAGGACTATTTTACGAGCAGTACTTC,CASSEGLFYEQYF
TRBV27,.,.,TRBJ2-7,TGTGCCAGCAGTTCCACCCTGGACCGATACAAGGGCGACGAGCAGTACTTC,CASSSTLDRYKGDEQYF
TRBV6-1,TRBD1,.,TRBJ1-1,TGTGCCAGCAGTGACACAGGGGGACGGGGATCTGAAGCTTTCTTT,CASSDTGGRGSEAFF
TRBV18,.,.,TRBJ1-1,TGTGCCAGCTCACCACGTAGGGGCGGACTGAACACTGAAGCTTTCTTT,CASSPRRGGLNTEAFF
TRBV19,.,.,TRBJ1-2,TGTGCCAGTAGTCTGTTTGCGCGGGGCTACACCTTC,CASSLFARGYTF
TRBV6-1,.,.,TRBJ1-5,TGTGCCAGTACGTGGGGTGGGAGTATGTATCAGCCCCAGCATTTT,CASTWGGSMYQPQHF
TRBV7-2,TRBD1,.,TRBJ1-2,TGTGCCAGCAGCCCCGGGGGACAGGGTGTTGGCTACACCTTC,CASSPGGQGVGYTF
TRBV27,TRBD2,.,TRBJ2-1,TGTGCCAGCAGTTTCTTCCCGACTAGCGGGACTTACAATGAGCAGTTCTTC,CASSFFPTSGTYNEQFF
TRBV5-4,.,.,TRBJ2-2,TGTGCCAGCAGCTTATCGCGGAACACCGGGGAGCTGTTTTTT,CASSLSRNTGELFF
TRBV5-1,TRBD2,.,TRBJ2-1,TGCGCCAGCAGATTAGCGGGGGAGGGGAATGAGCAGTTCTTC,CASRLAGEGNEQFF
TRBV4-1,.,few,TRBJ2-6,TGCGCCAGCAGCCCGCAGGTTGTCGGGGCCAACGTCCTGACTTTC,CASSPQVVGANVLTF
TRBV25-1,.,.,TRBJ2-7,TGTGCCAGCAGTGACCGGGACGCGGAGCAGTACTTC,CASSDRDAEQYF
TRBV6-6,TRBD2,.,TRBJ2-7,TGTGCCAGCAGTTACTCCAGCGGGAGGGACGAGCAGTACTTC,CASSYSSGRDEQYF
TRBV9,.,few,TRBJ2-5,TGTGCCAGCAGCGTAGAGGTCGGCGGAGAGACCCAGTACTTC,CASSVEVGGETQYF
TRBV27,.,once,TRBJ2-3,TGTGCCAGCAGTCCCCGGATTAGCGCAGATACGCAGTATTTT,CASSPRISADTQYF
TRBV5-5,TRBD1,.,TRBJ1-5,TGTGCCAGCAACTTGGGACCTCAGGGGGCGCAGAATCAGCCCCAGCATTTT,CASNLGPQGAQNQPQHF
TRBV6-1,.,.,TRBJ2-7,TGTGCCAGCAGTGAAAATGGCCGCGATAAGTCTTCCCGGACGCACGACGAGCAGTACTTC,CASSENGRDKSSRTHDEQYF
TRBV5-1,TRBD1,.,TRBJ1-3,TGCGCCAGCAGCTTACAGGGGGCAAAAGGAAACACCATATATTTT,CASSLQGAKGNTIYF
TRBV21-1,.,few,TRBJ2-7,TGTGCCAGCAGCACAAGACAGCTTGGTAACGAGCAGTACTTC,CASSTRQLGNEQYF
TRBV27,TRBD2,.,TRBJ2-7,TGTGCCAGCAGTCTCGCTAGCGGGAAAGCGTACGAGCAGTACTTC,CASSLASGKAYEQYF
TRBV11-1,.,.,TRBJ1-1,TGTGCCAGCAGCTTCAACAGGGATGGCACTGAAGCTTTCTTT,CASSFNRDGTEAFF
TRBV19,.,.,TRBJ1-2,TGTGCCAGTAGTATTCGGGGCGGGAACTATGGCTACACCTTC,CASSIRGGNYGYTF
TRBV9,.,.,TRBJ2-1,TGTGCCAGCAGCGTAGGTCACCAGGCCCCCCACAATGAGCAGTTCTTC,CASSVGHQAPHNEQFF
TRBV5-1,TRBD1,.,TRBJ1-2,TGCGCCAGCAGCAACGGTGTTGGTAGACAGGGGTTCGGAGGCTACACCTTC,CASSNGVGRQGFGGYTF
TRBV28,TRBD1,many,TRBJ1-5,TGTGCCAGCAGGGACAGGGGCGAATATCAGCCCCAGCATTTT,CASRDRGEYQPQHF
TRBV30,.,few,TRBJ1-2,TGTGCCTGGAGTGTGGACCTTAACTATGGCTACACCTTC,CAWSVDLNYGYTF
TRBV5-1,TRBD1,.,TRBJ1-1,TGCGCCAGCAGCTTGCAGGGGGATATGACTGAAGCTTTCTTT,CASSLQGDMTEAFF
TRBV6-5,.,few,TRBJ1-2,TGTGCCAGCAGCCAGACAACAACTTATGGCTACACCTTC,CASSQTTTYGYTF
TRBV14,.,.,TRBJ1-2,TGTGCCAGCAGCAGCAGGGTAGTAAGAAACGGCTACACCTTC,CASSSRVVRNGYTF
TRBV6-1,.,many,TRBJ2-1,TGTGCCAGCAGTACTGAGCACAGGAACTACAATGAGCAGTTCTTC,CASSTEHRNYNEQFF
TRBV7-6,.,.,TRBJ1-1,TGTGCCAGCAGCTTAGGCGTTACAGGGCGCACTGAAGCTTTCTTT,CASSLGVTGRTEAFF
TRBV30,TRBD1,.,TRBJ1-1,TGTGCCTGGAGTACCCCCTACAGGGGGCCGACTGAAGCTTTCTTT,CAWSTPYRGPTEAFF
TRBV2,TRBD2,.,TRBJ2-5,TGTGCCAGCAGTGACGTCCCGGGGGGGGAGACCCAGTACTTC,CASSDVPGGETQYF
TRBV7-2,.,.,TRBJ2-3,TGTGCCAGCAGCTTAGGTGGAGCTAGCACAGATACGCAGTATTTT,CASSLGGASTDTQYF
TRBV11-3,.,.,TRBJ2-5,TGTGCCAGCAGCTTGGGGAGGGAGACCCAGTACTTC,CASSLGRETQYF
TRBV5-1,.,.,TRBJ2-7,TGCGCCAGCAGCTTCGGGCCTGCACCTACCTACGAGCAGTACTTC,CASSFGPAPTYEQYF
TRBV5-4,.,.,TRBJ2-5,TGTGCCAGCAGCTCTGGCCAAGAGACCCAGTACTTC,CASSSGQETQYF
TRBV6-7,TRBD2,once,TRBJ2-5,TGTGCCAGCAGTTACTCTTTCGATCTTAGGGTACCACTAGCGGGAGGGGGCGAGACCCAGTACTTC,CASSYSFDLRVPLAGGGETQYF
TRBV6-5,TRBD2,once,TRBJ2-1,TGTGCCAGCACTATAGCGGGAGTAGGTTACAATGAGCAGTTCTTC,CASTIAGVGYNEQFF